The clone carrying this T cell receptor (beta chain) has more than one count but fewer than ten. Sequencing used immunoSEQ multiplex PCR; TCRdb keeps in-frame clones, though not all of them. Among more than 150,000 clones listed, approximately 85% were seen once. The germline V gene has CDR1 SGHTA and CDR2 FQGNSA. The CDR3 is 16 amino acids. Trimming took 5 bases from V and 4 from J; bases not matched to a gene: 12. The sample comes from a study of blood T cell repertoires in COVID-19. V gene TRBV7-2 combines with J gene TRBJ1-1; 8 nucleotides line up with TRBD1. Sequenced sample: peripheral blood. The origin of this receptor is an elderly woman with acute or convalescent COVID-19. The CDR3 DNA is TGTGCCAGCAGCCCGCGGGCAGGGGGCATAAGCACTGAAGCTTTCTTT. Its translation is CASSPRAGGISTEAFF.